The entry below describes one TCR beta chain. The source of the sample is a study of blood T cell repertoires in COVID-19. Study background: PBMCs, B-cell-depleted T cells, or T cells were the source of the cDNA or gDNA that made up the material.

Original methodology: Researchers report that nucleated cell counts were estimated from reference gene primer amplification. Assay used: immunoSEQ multiplex PCR; TCRdb lists only in-frame clones, some missing. The DNA gave D and trimming, while V, J and clone size come from that table. Of hundreds of thousands of clones listed, around 86% are singletons. The material sequenced was peripheral blood. The receptor's source is a woman in her twenties or thirties with active or convalescent COVID-19.

CDR3 coding DNA: TGTGCCAGCAGCCTCCGACAGGGAACGAACTATGGCTACACCTTC. This codes for CASSLRQGTNYGYTF. The chain has TRBV3-1 (or the pseudogene TRBV3-2) and TRBJ1-2; 7 positions agree with TRBD1. Germline V gives CDR1 LGHDT, CDR2 YNNKEL (reference sequence). V shed 4 bases, J shed 2 bases, and the junction held 7 bases outside the gene matches. This CDR3 has 15 residues.